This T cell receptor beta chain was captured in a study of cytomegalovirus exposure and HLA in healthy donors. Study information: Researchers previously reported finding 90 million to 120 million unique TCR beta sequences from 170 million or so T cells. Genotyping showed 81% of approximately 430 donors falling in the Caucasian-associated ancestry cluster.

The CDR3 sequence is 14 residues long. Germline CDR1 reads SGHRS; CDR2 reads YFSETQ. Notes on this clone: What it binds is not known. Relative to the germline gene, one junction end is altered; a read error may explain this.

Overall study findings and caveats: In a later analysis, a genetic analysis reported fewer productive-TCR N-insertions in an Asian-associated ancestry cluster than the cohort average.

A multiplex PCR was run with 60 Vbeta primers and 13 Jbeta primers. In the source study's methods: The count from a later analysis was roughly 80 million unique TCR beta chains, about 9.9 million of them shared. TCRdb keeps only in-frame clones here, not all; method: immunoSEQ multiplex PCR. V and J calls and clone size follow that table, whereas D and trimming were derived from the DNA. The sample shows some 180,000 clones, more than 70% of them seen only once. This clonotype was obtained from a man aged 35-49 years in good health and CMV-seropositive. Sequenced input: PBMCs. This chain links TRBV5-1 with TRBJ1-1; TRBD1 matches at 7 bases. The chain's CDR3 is CAGSSLPGQAEAFF. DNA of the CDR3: TGCGCCGGCAGCTCTCTCCCCGGACAGGCTGAAGCTTTCTTT.